This record concerns one T cell receptor beta chain sequence. Its antigen is unidentified. The J segment lost 0 bases and the V segment lost 6 bases, leaving 7 bases of the junction unmatched. Germline loops: CDR1 SGDLS, CDR2 YYNGEE. CDR3 length equals 15 residues. The entry originates in a study of PD-1 blockade in classical Hodgkin lymphoma. Time point noted: cycle 4 day 1 (C4D1), after five to seven weeks of nivolumab. Relapse after autologous stem cell transplantation occurred in every patient, and brentuximab vedotin exposure varied. Thawed PBMCs were subjected to magnetic negative selection, which yielded isolated CD8+ T cells. General study findings and limits: Excluded were patients who started nivolumab under 1 year after ASCT, a group that had lower diversity. The baseline diversity of complete responders showed similarity to that of newly diagnosed patients.

Profiled with immunoSEQ multiplex PCR; TCRdb holds only in-frame clones, not every one. The sample lists just under 10,000 clones; less than 80% were seen once. This clonotype was sampled from a human donor with classical Hodgkin lymphoma. This chain links TRBV9 with TRBJ2-5, with 8 nucleotides matching TRBD1. The starting material was CD8+ T cells from blood, obtained before the fourth cycle of nivolumab. CDR3 sequence reads: CASTPGQGYQETQYF. The CDR3 bases are TGTGCCAGCACTCCCGGACAGGGTTACCAAGAGACCCAGTACTTC.